This T cell receptor (beta chain) was recorded in a study of cytomegalovirus exposure and HLA in healthy donors. About the study: Of all 400 or so donors who were genotyped, roughly 81% belonged to the Caucasian-associated ancestry cluster.

V lost 6 bases and J lost 0, with 15 bases in between. CDR1 and CDR2 from the germline V gene are SNHLY and FYNNEI. CDR3 length: 15 residues. The primer mix had 60 Vbeta and 13 Jbeta primers. Produced via immunoSEQ multiplex PCR; TCRdb's table is partial and in-frame only. The data show about 150,000 clones, with over 65% seen just once and about 2.1% held by the top ten. The study's findings and limits: It was approximately 170 TCR beta chains that were listed as cytomegalovirus-associated. Presence/absence analyses assumed roughly uniform sequencing depth across donors, which may not hold. For most TCR beta V segments, an earlier analysis put the productive rate at about 87% or about 30% of the time.

About this clone itself: Its antigen remains unknown.

This TCR came from a man aged 25 to 45 in good health and CMV-seronegative. The rearrangement joins TRBV2 to TRBJ2-7, with a tentative D call TRBD1 (5 bases). Sequenced material: PBMCs. In DNA form, the CDR3 reads TGTGCCAGCAGCCCGCCAGGGTTGAGCTCCTACGAGCAGTACTTC. Residues: CASSPPGLSSYEQYF.